This T cell receptor (beta chain) was recorded in a study of OX40 agonist ivuxolimab in advanced cancers. Findings of the study overall: CD4+ and CD8+ T cells in blood underwent clonal expansion by week 6 at 0.1 to 3.0 mg/kg.

The CDR3 runs 17 residues. Germline V gives CDR1 SGHTA, CDR2 FQGNSA. Trimming pared 1 base from V and 7 bases from J, leaving 20 bases between. This clone showed up just once. Its antigen is still unknown. Sequencing was performed with immunoSEQ multiplex PCR; in TCRdb, only in-frame clones are kept and a portion is missing. The data contain around 70,000 clones, approximately 90% of them singletons. This TCR derives from an adult with an advanced solid tumor such as melanoma, head and neck, liver or kidney cancer. The rearrangement links TRBV7-2 to TRBJ1-5, with TRBD1 as a possible D gene (5 bases). Sample: CD4+ or CD8+ T cells sorted from blood, taken in a trial of the OX40 agonist ivuxolimab. The CDR3 reads CASSLGPDTLSGQPQHF. The CDR3 DNA sequence: TGTGCCAGCAGCTTAGGCCCGGACACCCTGAGTGGACAGCCCCAGCATTTT.